Sequencing of this T cell receptor beta chain was carried out in a study of beta chain features in type 1 diabetes listed by TCRdb under 2018. Context from the whole study: Mean age, gender distribution, total cell number and subset yield did not differ between patients and healthy donors. Across all samples, approximately 100 million sorted cells were examined, and cell number per subset correlated strongly with RNA yield. Regulatory and stem cell-like memory subsets were isolated from only 8 patients and about 8 healthy donors, whereas naive and central memory subsets came from all 30 or so donors. In the study, recently diagnosed type 1 diabetes patients and matched healthy donors were compared on the TCRB repertoires of their sorted circulating CD4+ T cell subsets.

V is trimmed back by 6 bases and J by 1 base, and the junction contains 5 bases that no gene match accounts for. CDR1 and CDR2, looked up from the germline V gene, are MNHEY and SVGAGI. From the cysteine through the phenylalanine, the CDR3 covers 15 amino acids. Of the read, only the CDR3 DNA is kept; its 45 bases are in frame from base 1. On the study overall, not on this receptor specifically: At VDJ recombination sites, patients with type 1 diabetes made fewer insertions and deleted more nucleotides, a pattern implying thymic rearrangement abnormalities. PCR may preferentially amplify shorter templates, but because patient and control samples were amplified and corrected together, any resulting skew would affect both groups equally. Because cDNA was sequenced instead of genomic DNA, highly expressing activated cells could be over-represented, though the groups showed no difference in activation or CD3 levels. Because small numbers of individuals were included in the HLA sub-analyses, any influence of HLA type on TCRB rearrangement was left unresolved. Type 1 diabetes patients showed a moderate but significant shortening of TCRB CDR3 length in all four CD4+ subsets. Naive, central memory and regulatory TCRB repertoires appeared more similar among patients than among healthy donors.

The entire isolated RNA was reverse transcribed using the High Capacity cDNA Reverse Transcription Kit, and thus expressed TCRB transcripts were sequenced. Deep immunoSEQ sequencing was performed on naive, central memory and regulatory T cell samples, with an average of roughly 4 million total reads per sample. After sorted cells were lysed in RLT buffer, RNA was extracted with DNase-treated RNeasy Micro or Mini kits, with the choice depending on cell number. To prevent cross-contamination, each cell subset was processed individually, whereas patient and healthy donor samples were processed jointly. The immunoSEQ multiplex PCR was used to amplify TCRB sequences from cDNA, generating 87-bp fragments that spanned the CDR3 region. Amplicons were sequenced on the Illumina HiSeq platform. The original methods were these. Synthetic template baselines were used to correct PCR bias computationally, reads within Hamming distance 2 were collapsed together, and singletons that could not be merged were discarded. Reads were aligned against IMGT to assign V, D and J genes, CDR3 length and insertions or deletions at six rearrangement sites. Within each subset, clonotype counts were normalized to sorted cell number, and only after that were true diversity and Gini coefficients computed with the tcR R package. The overlap coefficient, calculated on TCRB nucleotide sequences, was used to quantify repertoire sharing. As a proxy for the pre-selection repertoire, out-of-frame TCRB sequences from naive cells were analyzed. The clones in this table, taken by TCRdb from immuneACCESS, are in-frame only. Not every clone is retained; where verified, under half of the shortfall comes from an unresolved V gene, and the cause of the rest is unknown. Clone size and V and J calls were adopted from that table, with D and trimming inferred from the DNA. This sample lists some 700,000 clones; around 15% were detected once. Less than 0.025% of the sample goes to the ten largest clones.

From each donor, a single peripheral blood sample of about 116 mL on average was drawn into heparinised tubes. A BD FACSAria II and a panel including CD45RO, CCR7, CD25, CD127, CD95 and CD27 were used to sort naive, central memory, regulatory and stem cell-like memory CD4+ T cells. A purity above 98% was achieved for all sorted populations. PBMCs were separated immediately by Lymphoprep density gradient centrifugation and were stained directly, without being cultured. So that batch effects would be minimized, each experiment stained and sorted samples in pairs, pairing one healthy donor with one patient. To note about this clone: The clone's antigen remains unknown. No base quality information exists; no much larger clone differs at one position.

The material sequenced was naive CD4+ T cells from blood. The cell subset or site label on this specimen signifies: true naive CD4+ T cells. The sequence came from a man younger than 35 with type 1 diabetes. The chain couples TRBV6-5 to TRBJ2-2, with TRBD2 identical over 7 junction bases. In nucleotides, the sequence is TGTGCCAGCAGCACAAGCGGGGTGAACACCGGGGAGCTGTTTTTT. Translated, it reads CASSTSGVNTGELFF.